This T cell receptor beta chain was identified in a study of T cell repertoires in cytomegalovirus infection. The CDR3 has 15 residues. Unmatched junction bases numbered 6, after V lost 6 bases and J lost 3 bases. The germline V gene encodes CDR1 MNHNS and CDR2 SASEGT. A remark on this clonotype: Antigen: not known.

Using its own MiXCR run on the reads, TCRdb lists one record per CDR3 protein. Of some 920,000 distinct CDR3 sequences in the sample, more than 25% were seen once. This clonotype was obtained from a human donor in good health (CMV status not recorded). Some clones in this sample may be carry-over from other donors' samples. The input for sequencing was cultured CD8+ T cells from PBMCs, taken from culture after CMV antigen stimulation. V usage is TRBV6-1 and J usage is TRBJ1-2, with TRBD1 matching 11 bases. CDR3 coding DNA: TGTGCCAGCAGCGGGCGGACAGGGGGCTACTATGGCTACACCTTC. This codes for CASSGRTGGYYGYTF.